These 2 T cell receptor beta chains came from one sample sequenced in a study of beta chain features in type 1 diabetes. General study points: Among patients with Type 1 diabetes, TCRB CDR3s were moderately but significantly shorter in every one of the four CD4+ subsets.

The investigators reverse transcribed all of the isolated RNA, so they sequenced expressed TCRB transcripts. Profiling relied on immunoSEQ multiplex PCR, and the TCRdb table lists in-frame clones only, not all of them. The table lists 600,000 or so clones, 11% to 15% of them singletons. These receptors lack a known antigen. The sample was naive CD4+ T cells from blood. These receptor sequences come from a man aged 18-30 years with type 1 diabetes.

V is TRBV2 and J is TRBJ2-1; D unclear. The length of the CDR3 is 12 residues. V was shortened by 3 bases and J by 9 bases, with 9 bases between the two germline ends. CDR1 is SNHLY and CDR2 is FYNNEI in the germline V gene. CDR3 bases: TGTGCCAGCAGTGACATTCTGGGTGAGCAGTTCTTC. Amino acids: CASSDILGEQFF.

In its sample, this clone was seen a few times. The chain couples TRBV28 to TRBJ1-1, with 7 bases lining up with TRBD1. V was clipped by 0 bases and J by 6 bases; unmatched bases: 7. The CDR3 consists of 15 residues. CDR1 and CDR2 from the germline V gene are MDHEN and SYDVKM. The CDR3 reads CASSLWTGLISEAFF. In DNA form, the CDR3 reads TGTGCCAGCAGTTTATGGACAGGGCTGATTTCTGAAGCTTTCTTT. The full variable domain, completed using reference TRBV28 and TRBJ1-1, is DVKVTQSSRYLVKRTGEKVFLECVQDMDHENMFWYRQDPGLGLRLIYFSYDVKMKEKGDIPEGYSVSREKKERFSLILESASTNQTSMYLCASSLWTGLISEAFFGQGTRLTVV.